This T cell receptor (beta chain) was sequenced for a study of cytomegalovirus exposure and HLA in healthy donors. V dropped 4 bases and J dropped 0 bases, with 18 bases sitting between them. The CDR3 totals 17 residues. CDR1 and CDR2 (germline): SGDLS, YYNGEE. The PCR ran on 60 Vbeta and 13 Jbeta primers. Sequenced by immunoSEQ multiplex PCR; TCRdb stores in-frame clones only, minus some. Here the sample spans 90,000 to 150,000 clones, 80% to 85% being singletons. This sequence was found in a woman aged 40 to 49 in good health and CMV-seronegative. The chain is built from TRBV9 and TRBJ2-3; no clear D. Input material: PBMCs. CDR3 sequence: CASSKPVSVRSTDTQYF. DNA for the CDR3: TGTGCCAGCAGCAAACCGGTTAGTGTTCGTAGCACAGATACGCAGTATTTT.